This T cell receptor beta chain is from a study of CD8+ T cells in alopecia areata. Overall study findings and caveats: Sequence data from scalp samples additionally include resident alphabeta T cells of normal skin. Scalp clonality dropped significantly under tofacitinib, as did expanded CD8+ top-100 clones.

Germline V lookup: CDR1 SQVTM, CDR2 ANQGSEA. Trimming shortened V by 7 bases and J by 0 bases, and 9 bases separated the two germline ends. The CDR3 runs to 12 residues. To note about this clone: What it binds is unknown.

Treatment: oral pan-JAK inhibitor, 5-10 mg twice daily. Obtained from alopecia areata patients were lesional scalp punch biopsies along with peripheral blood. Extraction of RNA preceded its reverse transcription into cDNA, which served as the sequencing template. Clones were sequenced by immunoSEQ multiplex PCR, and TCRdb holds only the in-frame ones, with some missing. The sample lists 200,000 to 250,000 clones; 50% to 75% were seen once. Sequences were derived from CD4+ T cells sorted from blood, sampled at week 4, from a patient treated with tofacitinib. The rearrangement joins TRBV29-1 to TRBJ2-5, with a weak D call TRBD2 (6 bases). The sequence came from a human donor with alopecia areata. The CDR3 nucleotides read TGCAGCGGAGGAGGGTACCAAGAGACCCAGTACTTC. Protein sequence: CSGGGYQETQYF.